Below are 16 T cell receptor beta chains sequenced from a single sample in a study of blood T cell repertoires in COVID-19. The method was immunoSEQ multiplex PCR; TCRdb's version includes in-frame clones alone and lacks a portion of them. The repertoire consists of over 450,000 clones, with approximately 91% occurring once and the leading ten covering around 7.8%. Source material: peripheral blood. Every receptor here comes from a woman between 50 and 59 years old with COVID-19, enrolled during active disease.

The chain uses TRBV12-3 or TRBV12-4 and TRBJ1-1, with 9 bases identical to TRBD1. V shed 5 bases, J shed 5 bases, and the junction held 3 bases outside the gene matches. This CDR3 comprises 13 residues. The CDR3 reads CASSVGQGTEAFF. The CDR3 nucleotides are TGTGCCAGCAGTGTGGGACAGGGAACTGAAGCTTTCTTT.

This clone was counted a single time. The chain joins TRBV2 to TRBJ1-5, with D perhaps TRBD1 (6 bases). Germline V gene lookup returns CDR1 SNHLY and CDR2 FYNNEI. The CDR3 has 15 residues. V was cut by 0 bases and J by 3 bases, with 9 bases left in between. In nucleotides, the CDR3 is TGTGCCAGCAGTGAAGCTCGACAGGACAATCAGCCCCAGCATTTT. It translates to CASSEARQDNQPQHF.

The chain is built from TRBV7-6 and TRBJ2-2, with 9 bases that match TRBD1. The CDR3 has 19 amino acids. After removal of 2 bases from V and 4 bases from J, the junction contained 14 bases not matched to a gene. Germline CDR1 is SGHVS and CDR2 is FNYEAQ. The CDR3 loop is CASSLSSGQGIVSTGELFF. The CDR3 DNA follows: TGTGCCAGCAGCTTATCCTCGGGACAGGGAATTGTGAGCACCGGGGAGCTGTTTTTT.

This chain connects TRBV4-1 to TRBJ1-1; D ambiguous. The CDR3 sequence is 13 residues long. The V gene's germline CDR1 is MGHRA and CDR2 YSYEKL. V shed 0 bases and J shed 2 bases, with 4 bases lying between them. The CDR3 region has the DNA TGCGCCAGCAGCCAAGATCATAACACTGAAGCTTTCTTT. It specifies CASSQDHNTEAFF.

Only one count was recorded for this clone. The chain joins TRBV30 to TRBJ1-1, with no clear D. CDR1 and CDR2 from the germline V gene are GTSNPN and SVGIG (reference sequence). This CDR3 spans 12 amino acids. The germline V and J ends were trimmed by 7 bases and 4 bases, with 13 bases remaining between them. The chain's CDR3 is CASTRALTEAFF. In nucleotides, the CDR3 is TGTGCCTCGACTAGGGCTCTCACTGAAGCTTTCTTT.

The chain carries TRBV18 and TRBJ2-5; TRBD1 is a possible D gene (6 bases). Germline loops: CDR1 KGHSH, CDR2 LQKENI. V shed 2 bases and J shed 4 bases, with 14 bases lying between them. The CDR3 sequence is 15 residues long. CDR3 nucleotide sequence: TGTGCCAGCTCACCAAGGACAGATAACCGAGAGACCCAGTACTTC. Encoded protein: CASSPRTDNRETQYF.

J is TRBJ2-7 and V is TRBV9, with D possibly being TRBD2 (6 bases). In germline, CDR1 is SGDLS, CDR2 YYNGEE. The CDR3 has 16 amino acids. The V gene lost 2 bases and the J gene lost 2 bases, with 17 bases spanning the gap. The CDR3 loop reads CASSVASGTPPYEQYF. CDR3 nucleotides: TGTGCCAGCAGCGTTGCCTCCGGGACTCCCCCCTACGAGCAGTACTTC. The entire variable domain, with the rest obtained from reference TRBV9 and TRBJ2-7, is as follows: DSGVTQTPKHLITATGQRVTLRCSPRSGDLSVYWYQQSLDQGLQFLIQYYNGEERAKGNILERFSAQQFPDLHSELNLSSLELGDSALYFCASSVASGTPPYEQYFGPGTRLTVT.

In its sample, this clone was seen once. CDR3 in DNA: TGTGCCAGCAGCATTCTAGCGGGGGCCTTGAGCACAGATACGCAGTATTTT. It encodes CASSILAGALSTDTQYF. The chain is built from TRBV5-4 and TRBJ2-3; 10 bases are shared with TRBD2. Trimming cost V 4 bases and J 0 bases; bases outside gene matches: 8. Germline CDR1 is SGHNT and CDR2 is YYREEE (reference sequence). The CDR3 contains 17 residues. The variable domain in full, with the rest retrieved from reference TRBV5-4 and TRBJ2-3, is ETGVTQSPTHLIKTRGQQVTLRCSSQSGHNTVSWYQQALGQGPQFIFQYYREEENGRGNFPPRFSGLQFPNYSSELNVNALELDDSALYLCASSILAGALSTDTQYFGPGTRLTVL.

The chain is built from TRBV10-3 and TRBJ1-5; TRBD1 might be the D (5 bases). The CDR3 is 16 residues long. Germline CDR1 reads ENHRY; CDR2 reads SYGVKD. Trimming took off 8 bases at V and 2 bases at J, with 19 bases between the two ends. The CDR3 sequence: CAIGKRGGNGNQPQHF. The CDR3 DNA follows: TGTGCCATCGGAAAAAGGGGAGGTAATGGCAATCAGCCCCAGCATTTT.

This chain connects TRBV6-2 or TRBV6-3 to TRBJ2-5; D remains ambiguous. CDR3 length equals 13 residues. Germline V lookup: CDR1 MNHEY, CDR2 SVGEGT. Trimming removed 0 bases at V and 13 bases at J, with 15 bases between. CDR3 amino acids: CASSYSTPATGYF. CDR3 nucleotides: TGTGCCAGCAGTTACTCGACCCCTGCGACGGGGTACTTC.

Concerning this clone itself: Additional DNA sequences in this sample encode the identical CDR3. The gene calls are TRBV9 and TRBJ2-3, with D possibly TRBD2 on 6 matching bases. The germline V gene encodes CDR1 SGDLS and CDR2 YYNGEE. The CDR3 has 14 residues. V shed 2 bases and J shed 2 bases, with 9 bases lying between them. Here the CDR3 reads CASSVSGSTDTQYF. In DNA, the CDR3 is TGTGCCAGCAGCGTTAGCGGTTCCACAGATACGCAGTATTTT.

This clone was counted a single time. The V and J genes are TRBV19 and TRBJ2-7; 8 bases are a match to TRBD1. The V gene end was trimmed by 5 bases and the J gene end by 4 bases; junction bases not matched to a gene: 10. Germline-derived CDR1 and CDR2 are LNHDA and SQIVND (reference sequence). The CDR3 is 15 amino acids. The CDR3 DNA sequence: TGTGCCAGTAGTTATTCCGGACAGGGTACTTACGAGCAGTACTTC. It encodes CASSYSGQGTYEQYF.

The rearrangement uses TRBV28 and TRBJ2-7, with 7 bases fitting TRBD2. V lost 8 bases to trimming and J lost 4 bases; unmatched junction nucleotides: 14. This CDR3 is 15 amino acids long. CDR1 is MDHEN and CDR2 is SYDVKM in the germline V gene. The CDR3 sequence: CASQIRGRGEYEQYF. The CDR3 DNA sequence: TGTGCCAGCCAAATAAGGGGCCGGGGGGAGTACGAGCAGTACTTC.

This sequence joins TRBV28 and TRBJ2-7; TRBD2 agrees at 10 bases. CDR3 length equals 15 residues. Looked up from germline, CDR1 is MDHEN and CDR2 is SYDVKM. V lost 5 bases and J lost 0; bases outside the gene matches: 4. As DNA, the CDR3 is TGTGCCAGCAGTCTAGCGGGGGACAGCTCCTACGAGCAGTACTTC. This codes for CASSLAGDSSYEQYF.

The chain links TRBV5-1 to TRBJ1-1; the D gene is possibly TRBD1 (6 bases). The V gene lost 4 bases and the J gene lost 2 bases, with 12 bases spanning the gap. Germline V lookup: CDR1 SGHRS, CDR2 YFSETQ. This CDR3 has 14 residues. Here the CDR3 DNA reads TGCGCCAGCAGCCCCTCAGGGGATAACACTGAAGCTTTCTTT. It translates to CASSPSGDNTEAFF. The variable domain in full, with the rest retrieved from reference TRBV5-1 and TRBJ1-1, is KAGVTQTPRYLIKTRGQQVTLSCSPISGHRSVSWYQQTPGQGLQFLFEYFSETQRNKGNFPGRFSGRQFSNSRSEMNVSTLELGDSALYLCASSPSGDNTEAFFGQGTRLTVV.

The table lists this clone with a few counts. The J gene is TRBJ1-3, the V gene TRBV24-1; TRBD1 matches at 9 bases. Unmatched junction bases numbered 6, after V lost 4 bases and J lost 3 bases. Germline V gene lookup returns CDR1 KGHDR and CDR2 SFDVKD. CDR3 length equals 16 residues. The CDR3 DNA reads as TGTGCCACCAGTGAGGGGGACAGGGAGGGTGGAAACACCATATATTTT. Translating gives CATSEGDREGGNTIYF.